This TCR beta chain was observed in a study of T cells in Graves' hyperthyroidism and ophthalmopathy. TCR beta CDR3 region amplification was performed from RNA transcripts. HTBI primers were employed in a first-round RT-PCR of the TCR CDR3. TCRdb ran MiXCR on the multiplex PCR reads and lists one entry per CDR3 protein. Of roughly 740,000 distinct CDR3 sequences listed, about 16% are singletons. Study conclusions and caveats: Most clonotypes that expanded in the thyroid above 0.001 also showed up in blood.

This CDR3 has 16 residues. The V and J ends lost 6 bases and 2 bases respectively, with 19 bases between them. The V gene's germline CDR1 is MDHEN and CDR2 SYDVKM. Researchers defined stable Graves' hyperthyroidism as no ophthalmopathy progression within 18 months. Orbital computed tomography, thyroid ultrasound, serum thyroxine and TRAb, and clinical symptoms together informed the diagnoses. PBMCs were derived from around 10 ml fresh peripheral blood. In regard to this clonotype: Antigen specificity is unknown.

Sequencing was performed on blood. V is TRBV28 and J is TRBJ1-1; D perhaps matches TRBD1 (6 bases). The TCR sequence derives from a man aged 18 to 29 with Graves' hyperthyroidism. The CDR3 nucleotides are TGTGCCAGCAGGGGGGGGGGGGGCGTCGGTAACACTGAAGCTTTCTTT. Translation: CASRGGGGVGNTEAFF.